This TCR beta chain was profiled in a study of Graves' ophthalmopathy and Graves' hyperthyroidism. This clonotype was observed a handful of times. Antigen specificity is unknown. Points from the study as a whole: Progression of ophthalmopathy was predicted by the model with 65% to 71% sensitivity and 72% to 85% specificity. Blood repertoires reportedly contained most expanded thyroid clonotypes above 0.001 frequency.

The study amplified TCR beta CDR3 regions using RNA transcripts. HTBI-primed first-round RT-PCR preceded second-round multiplex PCR. A single record per CDR3 protein comes from TCRdb applying MiXCR to the multiplex PCR reads. The sample has around 1,200,000 distinct CDR3 sequences; 35% to 45% are singletons. The study recruited hyperthyroidism patients aged 18 to 65 who were newly diagnosed, under 2 months' duration. Clinical symptoms, serum thyroxine, TRAb, thyroid ultrasound and orbital computed tomography were relied on for diagnosis. Between the trimmed V and J ends, which lost 1 base and 3 bases, there was a span of 7 bases. CDR1 and CDR2 from the germline V gene are LGHDT and YNNKEL (reference sequence). CDR3 length equals 13 residues.

This clonotype originated in an adult man with Graves' hyperthyroidism. The source material was peripheral blood or thyroid tissue (not recorded which). V is TRBV3-1 and J is TRBJ2-7, with D unresolved. This chain's CDR3 is CASSQAGNYEQYF. The DNA of the CDR3 is TGTGCCAGCAGCCAAGCAGGAAACTACGAGCAGTACTTC.